This T cell receptor (beta chain) was sequenced in a study of T cells in localized non-small cell lung cancer. Study conclusions and caveats: The study sequenced only one region of the tumor. As a result, intratumor heterogeneity could not be excluded and remains possible. Adjacent lung exhibited a median of about 50 among the 100 most abundant tumor clones. Uninvolved adjacent lung showed peak T cell clonality, exceeding tumor.

Regarding this clone: Its matching antigen is unknown.

Libraries were prepared by immunoSEQ multiplex PCR; TCRdb keeps only in-frame clonotypes and omits some of them. The sample lists 58,000 or so clones, roughly nine tenths occurring once. This TCR was recovered from a woman aged 40 to 75 with stage I lung adenocarcinoma. The sequences come from peripheral blood, collected before any cancer treatment.

In DNA form, the CDR3 reads TGCGCCAGCAGCCGTGAGGGACAGGGGGAATCTGAAGCTTTCTTT. Translating gives CASSREGQGESEAFF. This rearrangement joins TRBV5-1 to TRBJ1-1, with 11 bases fitting TRBD1. The V segment lost 4 bases and the J segment 6 bases; nucleotides outside the gene matches: 8. The germline V gene encodes CDR1 SGHRS and CDR2 YFSETQ. The length of the CDR3 is 15 residues.